This T cell receptor beta chain was captured by sequencing in a study of OX40 agonist ivuxolimab in advanced cancers. The CDR3 extends over 13 amino acids. Germline lookup yields CDR1 ENHRY and CDR2 SYGVKD. Trimming stripped 4 bases from V and 6 bases from J, with 12 bases between. Method: immunoSEQ multiplex PCR; TCRdb's copy keeps in-frame clones and lacks some. Among around 67,000 clones listed, about 85% were seen once. This sequence joins TRBV10-3 and TRBJ1-2; TRBD1 might be the D (5 bases). This clonotype was obtained from an adult with an advanced solid tumor such as melanoma, head and neck, liver or kidney cancer. The sequenced sample was CD4+ or CD8+ T cells sorted from blood, obtained in a trial of the OX40 agonist ivuxolimab. The CDR3 loop reads CAISVQASDGYTF. The CDR3, as DNA: TGTGCCATCAGTGTACAGGCGTCAGATGGCTACACCTTC.